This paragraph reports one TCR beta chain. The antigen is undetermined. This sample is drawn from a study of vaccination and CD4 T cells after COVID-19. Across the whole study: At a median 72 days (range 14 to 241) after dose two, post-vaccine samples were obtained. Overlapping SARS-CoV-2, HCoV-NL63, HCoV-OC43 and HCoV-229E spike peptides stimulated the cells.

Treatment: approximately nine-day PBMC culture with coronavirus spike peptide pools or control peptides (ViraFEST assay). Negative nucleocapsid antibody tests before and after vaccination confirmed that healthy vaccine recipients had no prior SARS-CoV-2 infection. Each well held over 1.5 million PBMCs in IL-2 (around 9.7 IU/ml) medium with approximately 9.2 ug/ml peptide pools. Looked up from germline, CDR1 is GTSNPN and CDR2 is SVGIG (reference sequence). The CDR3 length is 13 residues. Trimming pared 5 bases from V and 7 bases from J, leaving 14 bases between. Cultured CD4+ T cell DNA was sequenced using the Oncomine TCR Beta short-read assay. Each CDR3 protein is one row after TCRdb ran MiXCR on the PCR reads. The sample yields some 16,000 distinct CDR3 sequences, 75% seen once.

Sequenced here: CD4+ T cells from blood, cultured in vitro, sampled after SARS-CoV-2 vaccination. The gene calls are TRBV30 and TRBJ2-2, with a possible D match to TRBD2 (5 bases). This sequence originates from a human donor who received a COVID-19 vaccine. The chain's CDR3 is CAWGMIGSGELFF. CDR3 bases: TGTGCCTGGGGAATGATTGGGAGCGGGGAGCTGTTTTTT.